Listed here are 32 T cell receptor beta chains from one sample, sequenced in a study of cytomegalovirus exposure and HLA in healthy donors. The PCR made use of 60 Vbeta and 13 Jbeta primers. The table came from immunoSEQ multiplex PCR; TCRdb's copy has only in-frame clones and leaves some out. This sample has around 300,000 clones; about 66% occur once, and the top ten carry under 2.5%. Specimen: PBMCs. The origin of the receptors is a female donor in good health and CMV-seronegative.

The rearrangement joins TRBV28 to TRBJ2-5; D is uncertain. The DNA end favors TRBJ2-7, so the J call may be wrong. This CDR3 has 13 residues. Germline V gives CDR1 MDHEN, CDR2 SYDVKM. The CDR3 coding sequence is TGTGCCAGCCGGTCTCCGATCTTCTACGAGCAGTACTTC. Translating it yields CASRSPIFYEQYF.

The chain is built from TRBV5-1 and TRBJ2-5; 7 bases agree with TRBD2. With V trimmed by 3 bases and J by 5 bases, 4 bases remained unmatched. The CDR3 extends over 13 amino acids. Germline loops: CDR1 SGHRS, CDR2 YFSETQ. CDR3 sequence: CASSSGGGETQYF. The CDR3 DNA follows: TGCGCCAGCAGCTCGGGGGGTGGGGAGACCCAGTACTTC.

The V call is TRBV15, the J call TRBJ2-7, with a tentative D call TRBD2 (5 bases). The V and J ends lost 9 bases and 3 bases respectively, with 15 bases between them. The CDR3 extends over 13 amino acids. Germline loops: CDR1 LNHNV, CDR2 YYDKDF (reference sequence). CDR3 amino acids: CATADTEVYEQYF. CDR3 sequence (DNA): TGTGCCACTGCAGACACGGAGGTCTACGAGCAGTACTTC.

The chain carries TRBV25-1 and TRBJ1-5, with D possibly TRBD1 on 5 matching bases. Trimming removed 3 bases at V and 3 bases at J, with 9 bases between. The CDR3 runs 14 residues. Germline CDR1 and CDR2: MGHDK and SYGVNS. The CDR3: CASSEWGDNQPQHF. DNA of the CDR3: TGTGCCAGCAGTGAGTGGGGGGACAATCAGCCCCAGCATTTT.

V and J are TRBV7-7 and TRBJ2-3; a weak D match, TRBD2 (6 bases). The V and J ends lost 5 bases and 6 bases respectively, with 12 bases between them. Germline V CDR1 and CDR2: SSHAT, FNYEAQ (reference sequence). This CDR3 comprises 13 residues. CDR3 residues: CASSQLLADTQYF. CDR3 in DNA: TGTGCCAGCAGCCAACTTCTAGCGGATACGCAGTATTTT.

The chain joins TRBV4-1 to TRBJ1-5; TRBD1 matches at 9 bases. J gave up 7 bases and V 3 bases, and 10 bases lay outside the gene matches. CDR3 length equals 16 residues. The germline CDR1 and CDR2 sequences are MGHRA and YSYEKL. In DNA, the CDR3 is TGCGCCAGCAGCCAGGCACCGGGACAGGGTGACCAGCCCCAGCATTTT. It encodes CASSQAPGQGDQPQHF.

The J gene is TRBJ2-1, the V gene TRBV9, with 10 bases that match TRBD2. V lost 6 bases, J lost 3 bases, and 6 bases stayed unmatched. Germline lookup yields CDR1 SGDLS and CDR2 YYNGEE. This CDR3 has 15 residues. This CDR3 reads CASNKREGGYNEQFF. The CDR3 DNA reads as TGTGCCAGCAATAAGCGGGAGGGAGGCTACAATGAGCAGTTCTTC. The full variable domain, its missing parts supplied by reference TRBV9 and TRBJ2-1, is DSGVTQTPKHLITATGQRVTLRCSPRSGDLSVYWYQQSLDQGLQFLIQYYNGEERAKGNILERFSAQQFPDLHSELNLSSLELGDSALYFCASNKREGGYNEQFFGPGTRLTVL.

V is TRBV6-1 and J is TRBJ2-3; TRBD2 aligns across 8 bases. Trimming took 7 bases from V and 4 from J; bases not matched to a gene: 7. Looked up from germline, CDR1 is MNHNS and CDR2 is SASEGT. This CDR3 contains 14 residues. The CDR3 sequence: CASKLAGGPDTQYF. The CDR3 coding sequence is TGTGCCAGCAAACTGGCGGGAGGCCCAGATACGCAGTATTTT.

This chain links TRBV7-6 with TRBJ2-2, with D perhaps TRBD2 (6 bases). Trimming shortened V by 0 bases and J by 4 bases, and 12 bases separated the two germline ends. Per the germline V gene, CDR1 is SGHVS and CDR2 is FNYEAQ. There are 16 residues in the CDR3. CDR3 region: CASSLAVLAATGELFF. CDR3 coding DNA: TGTGCCAGCAGCTTAGCCGTACTAGCAGCCACCGGGGAGCTGTTTTTT. Complete variable domain (other parts from reference TRBV7-6 and TRBJ2-2): GAGVSQSPRYKVTKRGQDVALRCDPISGHVSLYWYRQALGQGPEFLTYFNYEAQQDKSGLPNDRFSAERPEGSISTLTIQRTEQRDSAMYRCASSLAVLAATGELFFGEGSRLTVL.

This clone was observed a few times. The chain carries TRBV18 and TRBJ1-5; TRBD1 might be the D (6 bases). CDR3 size: 19 residues. V was shortened by 2 bases and J by 1 base, with 21 bases between the two germline ends. Germline V lookup: CDR1 KGHSH, CDR2 LQKENI. The CDR3 sequence is CASSPSAGVQYISNQPQHF. As DNA, the CDR3 is TGTGCCAGCTCACCATCAGCAGGGGTCCAATATATAAGCAATCAGCCCCAGCATTTT.

This sequence joins TRBV7-6 and TRBJ2-1, with D unresolved. Trimming shortened V by 2 bases and J by 6 bases, and 5 bases separated the two germline ends. Germline V gives CDR1 SGHVS, CDR2 FNYEAQ. The CDR3 is 12 residues long. The CDR3 region has the DNA TGTGCCAGCAGCTTATACTCCAATGAGCAGTTCTTC. Its protein is CASSLYSNEQFF.

This sequence joins TRBV28 and TRBJ2-1, with 12 bases lining up with TRBD2. The CDR3 is 16 residues long. The germline CDR1 and CDR2 sequences are MDHEN and SYDVKM. V lost 8 bases and J lost 8; bases outside the gene matches: 13. In nucleotides, the CDR3 is TGTGCCAGCGGATCCCCTGCTAGCGGGAGGGCCCATGAGCAGTTCTTC. Amino acid sequence: CASGSPASGRAHEQFF.

This sequence joins TRBV21-1 and TRBJ2-7; TRBD2, the table's D call, was not compared with the DNA. TRBV21-1 is a pseudogene locus. The CDR3 has 16 amino acids. The CDR3, as DNA: TGTGCCAGCAGCAAAGTTAGCGGGTGGGCGCCCTACGAGCAGTACTTC. Protein sequence: CASSKVSGWAPYEQYF.

The chain recombines TRBV28 with TRBJ1-3; no clear D. The germline gives CDR1 MDHEN, CDR2 SYDVKM. The CDR3 has 13 amino acids. Trimming took off 3 bases at V and 3 bases at J, with 6 bases between the two ends. For the CDR3, the DNA is TGTGCCAGCAGTTTGGAGGGTGGAAACACCATATATTTT. This sequence encodes CASSLEGGNTIYF. The complete variable domain, with remaining parts taken from reference TRBV28 and TRBJ1-3, reads DVKVTQSSRYLVKRTGEKVFLECVQDMDHENMFWYRQDPGLGLRLIYFSYDVKMKEKGDIPEGYSVSREKKERFSLILESASTNQTSMYLCASSLEGGNTIYFGEGSWLTVV.

This clone is a singleton in its sample. V gene TRBV4-1 combines with J gene TRBJ2-2, with a tentative D call TRBD2 (6 bases). Germline V gene lookup returns CDR1 MGHRA and CDR2 YSYEKL. This CDR3 region has 15 residues. V was trimmed by 1 base and J by 3 bases, leaving 9 bases between them. Here the CDR3 reads CASSQAGVYTGELFF. CDR3 bases: TGCGCCAGCAGCCAAGCGGGAGTCTACACCGGGGAGCTGTTTTTT.

The rearrangement links TRBV23-1 to TRBJ2-2, with 9 bases identical to TRBD1. TRBV23-1 is treated as an ORF (open reading frame) with a function not yet certain. Unmatched junction bases numbered 8, after V lost 8 bases and J lost 1 base. This CDR3 spans 16 amino acids. The CDR3 DNA is TGCGCCAGCTATGTACCGGGACAGGGGAACACCGGGGAGCTGTTTTTT. Protein: CASYVPGQGNTGELFF.

The chain's CDR3 is CASTGTAGNTIYF. CDR3 in DNA: TGTGCCAGCACCGGGACAGCTGGAAACACCATATATTTT. The chain couples TRBV2 to TRBJ1-3, with 7 positions matching TRBD1. The ends lost 7 bases at V and 2 bases at J; junction bases unmatched: 2. CDR3 length: 13 residues. Germline CDR1 SNHLY, CDR2 FYNNEI.

The rearrangement joins TRBV4-1 to TRBJ2-1; TRBD2 aligns across 16 bases. Germline CDR1 is MGHRA and CDR2 is YSYEKL. Unmatched junction bases numbered 3, after V lost 2 bases and J lost 8 bases. The CDR3 spans 16 residues. The CDR3 DNA sequence: TGCGCCAGCAGCCAACCCGGGACTAGCGGGAGGGATGAGCAGTTCTTC. Residues: CASSQPGTSGRDEQFF.

The rearrangement joins TRBV11-3 to TRBJ1-6; D is ambiguous. V shed 5 bases and J shed 7 bases, with 15 bases lying between them. The germline gives CDR1 SGHNT, CDR2 YENEEA. The CDR3 is 15 residues long. The CDR3 region is CASSLSGGSNSPLHF. Written as DNA, the CDR3 is TGTGCCAGCAGCCTCTCTGGAGGGTCGAATTCACCCCTCCACTTT.

This chain links TRBV6-5 with TRBJ2-7, with D tentatively TRBD2 (6 bases). The V and J ends lost 6 bases and 0 bases respectively, with 15 bases between them. The CDR3 consists of 15 residues. Germline CDR1 is MNHEY and CDR2 is SVGAGI. The CDR3 nucleotides are TGTGCCAGCAGCCCTACTAGCCCCAGCTCCTACGAGCAGTACTTC. This encodes CASSPTSPSSYEQYF.

DNA for the CDR3: TGTGCCAGCAGCTTTGAAGGAGGGGATCAGCCCCAGCATTTT. Translated, it gives CASSFEGGDQPQHF. The rearrangement uses TRBV7-9 and TRBJ1-5; perhaps TRBD1 as D (5 bases). Trimming pared 3 bases from V and 5 bases from J, leaving 11 bases between. The CDR3 totals 14 residues. The V gene's germline CDR1 is SEHNR and CDR2 FQNEAQ (reference sequence).

This clone has more than one count but fewer than ten. The V gene is TRBV27, the J gene TRBJ2-3; 13 nucleotides match TRBD2. CDR1 and CDR2 from the germline V gene are MNHEY and SMNVEV (reference sequence). This CDR3 comprises 14 residues. Trimming took 8 bases from V and 5 from J; bases not matched to a gene: 4. The CDR3 DNA is TGTGCCAGCCGACTAGCGGGAGGTATAGATACGCAGTATTTT. Its translation: CASRLAGGIDTQYF.

The rearrangement joins TRBV10-3 to TRBJ2-5, with D maybe TRBD2 (6 bases). With the DNA end fitting TRBJ2-7 better, the J assignment may be wrong. The CDR3 has 14 residues. Looked up from germline, CDR1 is ENHRY and CDR2 is SYGVKD. The CDR3 DNA is TGTGCCATCAGTGAGAACCGGGGGAGTGGCGAGCAGTACTTC. Translating gives CAISENRGSGEQYF.

The V call is TRBV18, the J call TRBJ2-7, with a tentative D call TRBD2 (5 bases). V lost 2 bases, J lost 6 bases, and 11 bases lay in between. The CDR3 is 13 residues long. Germline V CDR1 and CDR2: KGHSH, LQKENI. CDR3 coding DNA: TGTGCCAGCTCACCAAGTCCTGGACTCGAGCAGTACTTC. Translation gives CASSPSPGLEQYF.

The genes are TRBV7-9 and TRBJ2-3; 14 nucleotides line up with TRBD2. CDR3 length: 17 amino acids. CDR1 and CDR2 (germline): SEHNR, FQNEAQ (reference sequence). The junction had 6 bases not matched to a gene; V was cut back by 2 bases and J by 5 bases. Here the CDR3 reads CASSLNPGLAGGDTQYF. CDR3 bases: TGTGCCAGCAGCTTAAATCCAGGACTAGCGGGAGGAGATACGCAGTATTTT. Full variable domain (remainder filled in from reference TRBV7-9 and TRBJ2-3): DTGVSQNPRHKITKRGQNVTFRCDPISEHNRLYWYRQTLGQGPEFLTYFQNEAQLEKSRLLSDRFSAERPKGSFSTLEIQRTEQGDSAMYLCASSLNPGLAGGDTQYFGPGTRLTVL.

In DNA form, the CDR3 reads TGTGCCAGCAGTTTTCGGAGGGAGTCCGAGCAGTACTTC. Amino acids: CASSFRRESEQYF. V and J are TRBV27 and TRBJ2-7; D possibly corresponds to TRBD2 (6 bases). Germline-derived CDR1 and CDR2 are MNHEY and SMNVEV (reference sequence). The length of the CDR3 is 13 residues. Trimming took off 3 bases at V and 6 bases at J, with 12 bases between the two ends.

In this sample, this clone turned up once. The chain has TRBV27 and TRBJ2-4, with TRBD2 matching over 10 bases. CDR3 length: 21 amino acids. CDR1 is MNHEY, CDR2 SMNVEV, per germline (reference sequence). Trimming at V came to 7 bases and at J to 3 bases, leaving 24 bases not matched to a gene. CDR3 sequence: CASISWLQLAGVGEVKNIQYF. In DNA, the CDR3 is TGTGCCAGCATCTCGTGGCTCCAGCTAGCGGGAGTGGGGGAAGTCAAAAACATTCAGTACTTC.

This clone was picked up a small number of times. The V call is TRBV14, the J call TRBJ1-1; 7 bases align to TRBD1. CDR3 length equals 15 residues. With V trimmed by 3 bases and J by 4 bases, 8 bases remained unmatched. The V gene's germline CDR1 is SGHDN and CDR2 FVKESK. CDR3 loop: CASSQAGGWGTEAFF. The CDR3 nucleotides are TGTGCCAGCAGCCAGGCAGGGGGTTGGGGCACTGAAGCTTTCTTT.

The gene calls are TRBV21-1 and TRBJ2-1; no check of the table's D call, TRBD2, against the DNA was made. TRBV21-1 is marked as a pseudogene. The CDR3 loop spans 18 amino acids. Written as DNA, the CDR3 is TGTGCCAGCAGCTCTCAGGGAGTGGGACTAGCGGCCAAGGATGTTCGGTTCTTC. Translated: CASSSQGVGLAAKDVRFF.

J is TRBJ2-1 and V is TRBV6-5; 13 positions match TRBD2. Germline CDR1 and CDR2: MNHEY and SVGAGI. Trimming cost V 1 base and J 7 bases; bases outside gene matches: 4. This CDR3 is built from 16 residues. The CDR3 sequence is CASSYWGTSGNNEQFF. The CDR3 bases are TGTGCCAGCAGTTACTGGGGGACTAGCGGGAATAATGAGCAGTTCTTC.

Concerning this clone itself: The junction departs from the called germline gene at one end, perhaps through a read error. CDR3: CVSSFYSGGYNEQFF. The CDR3 bases are TGCGTCAGCAGCTTCTATAGCGGGGGGTACAATGAGCAGTTCTTC. The chain carries TRBV5-1 and TRBJ2-1, with 10 bases identical to TRBD2. Germline V gives CDR1 SGHRS, CDR2 YFSETQ. The CDR3 is made up of 15 amino acids.

This chain joins TRBV5-6 and TRBJ1-4, with D tentatively TRBD1 (5 bases). CDR1 and CDR2 from the germline V gene are SGHDT and YYEEEE. The CDR3 length is 14 residues. The germline V and J ends were trimmed by 5 bases and 3 bases, with 11 bases remaining between them. For the CDR3, the DNA is TGTGCCAGCAGTCGTTGGGGGGCTAATGAAAAACTGTTTTTT. Translated, it gives CASSRWGANEKLFF.